This TCR beta chain is from a study of CD8+ T cells in alopecia areata. Study details: Treatment of the treated patients consisted of oral tofacitinib, 5 to 10 mg twice daily.

Alopecia areata patients provided lesional scalp punch biopsies and peripheral blood. PBMCs served as the source from which CD4+ and CD8+ T cells were sorted. As the sequencing template, cDNA was produced by extracting RNA and reverse transcribing it. The method was immunoSEQ multiplex PCR; TCRdb's version includes in-frame clones alone and lacks a portion of them. The sample lists about 140,000 clones; around 49% were seen once. Regarding the study as a whole: Relative to normal scalp, lesional scalp, especially alopecia totalis/universalis, showed higher clonality.

A word on this clone: Its antigen is unknown.

Material: CD4+ T cells sorted from blood, obtained at week 0. This receptor was identified in a human donor with alopecia areata.

CDR3 loop: CSVSRSGEQYF. The CDR3 DNA sequence: TGCAGCGTTTCCCGGTCAGGCGAGCAGTACTTC. This chain links TRBV29-1 with TRBJ2-5; no clear D. The J call may be faulty, since TRBJ2-7 better matches the DNA end. The CDR3 is made up of 11 amino acids. Germline loops: CDR1 SQVTM, CDR2 ANQGSEA.